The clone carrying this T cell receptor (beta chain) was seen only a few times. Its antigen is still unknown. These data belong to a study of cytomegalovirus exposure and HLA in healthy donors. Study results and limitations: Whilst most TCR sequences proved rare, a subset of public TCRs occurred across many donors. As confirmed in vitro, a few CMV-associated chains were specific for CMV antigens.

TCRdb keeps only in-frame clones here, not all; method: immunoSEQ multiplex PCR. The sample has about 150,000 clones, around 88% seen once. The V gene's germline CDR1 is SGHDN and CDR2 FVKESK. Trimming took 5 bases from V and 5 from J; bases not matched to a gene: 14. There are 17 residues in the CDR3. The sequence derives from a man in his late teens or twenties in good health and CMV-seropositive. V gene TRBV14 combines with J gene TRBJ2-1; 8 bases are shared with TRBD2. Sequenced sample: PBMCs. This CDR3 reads CASSIRSGGGYDNEQFF. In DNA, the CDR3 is TGTGCCAGCAGCATCCGATCCGGCGGGGGGTATGACAATGAGCAGTTCTTC.